This is a list of T cell receptor beta chains from one sample in a study of T-cell reconstitution after alpha-beta-depleted transplantation in children. A single record per CDR3 protein comes from TCRdb applying MiXCR to the PCR reads. The data contain 780,000 or so distinct CDR3 sequences, roughly 15% of them seen just once; the ten biggest clones take up 5%. Specimen: PBMCs, mostly from graft donor cells, collected 360 days after TCRalphabeta/CD19-depleted stem cell transplant. The receptors here all came from a male patient aged 5 to 17 who had a stem cell transplant for acute lymphoblastic leukemia, so the T cells may come from the graft donor. Each CDR3 is given with its conserved first and last residue. The order of the fields is D gene, V gene, clone size, J gene, CDR3 DNA, CDR3 protein. A D gene is named only where the DNA matches it firmly. Size values are once, few and many counts, or a class for expanded clones, and some rows have none.

TRBD1	TRBV20-1	.	TRBJ2-7	TGCAGGGGGTGCAGGGGGCCTTACGAGCAGTACTTC	CRGCRGPYEQYF
TRBD2	TRBV11-2	.	TRBJ2-7	TGTGCCAGCAGCTTTGATGGGGCCGCAAGCGGGACCTACGAGCAGTACTTC	CASSFDGAASGTYEQYF
TRBD2	TRBV6-1	.	TRBJ2-7	TGTGCCAGCACCTTGACTAGCGGGAGGGCCGTGGGCGAGCAGTACTTC	CASTLTSGRAVGEQYF
.	TRBV7-8	few	TRBJ2-3	TGTGCCAGCCTCAAAGGTGGCGGGGCCCTAGATACGCAGTATTTT	CASLKGGGALDTQYF
TRBD2	TRBV5-6	.	TRBJ2-3	TGTGCCAGCAGCGGCCCGGGACTAGCAACAGATACGCAGTATTTT	CASSGPGLATDTQYF
TRBD1	TRBV28	.	TRBJ2-1	TGTGCCAGTAGCCGGGACAGCAGAAGGAATGAGCAGTTCTTC	CASSRDSRRNEQFF
.	TRBV24-1	.	TRBJ1-2	TGTGCCACCAGTGATTTGCTAGGCTACACCTTC	CATSDLLGYTF
TRBD2	TRBV5-1	.	TRBJ2-3	TGCGCCAGCAGCCCTCCCCAGGAAAGGCGGGAGATAAGCACAGATACGCAGTATTTT	CASSPPQERREISTDTQYF
TRBD2	TRBV6-5	many	TRBJ2-2	TGTGCCAGCAGTTACTCGATAAACTGGGGGGGAGGACGCACCGGGGAGCTGTTTTTT	CASSYSINWGGGRTGELFF
TRBD1	TRBV12-3/TRBV12-4	few	TRBJ2-5	TGTGCCAGCAGTTTCGGTCAGGGGGCAGGAGAGACCCAGTACTTC	CASSFGQGAGETQYF
TRBD2	TRBV4-1	.	TRBJ2-5	TGCGCCAGCAGCCATACTAGCGGGGAAGAGACCCAGTACTTC	CASSHTSGEETQYF
.	TRBV18	many	TRBJ2-5	TGTGCCAGCTCACCAGGTGGTCCCACGGAGACCCAGTACTTC	CASSPGGPTETQYF
TRBD2	TRBV7-9	few	TRBJ2-7	TGTGCCAGCAGCTTAGGGGGGGGACTAGCGGACTACGAGCAGTACTTC	CASSLGGGLADYEQYF
TRBD1	TRBV7-9	many	TRBJ2-7	TGTGCCAGCAGCCACGGGACAGTTTACGAGCAGTACTTC	CASSHGTVYEQYF
.	TRBV7-2	.	TRBJ1-5	TGTGCCAGCAGCCGGTACGGCTATAGCAATCAGCCCCAGCATTTT	CASSRYGYSNQPQHF
.	TRBV25-1	.	TRBJ1-5	TGTGCCAGCAGTGCGGACCAGGGCAATCAGCCCCAGCATTTT	CASSADQGNQPQHF
.	TRBV10-3	.	TRBJ2-7	TGTGCTACCCACAACGGACAAGGACGCAAGTACTTC	CATHNGQGRKYF
TRBD2	TRBV6-5	.	TRBJ2-7	TGTGCCAGCAGTTACCAGGTGGGGCTAGCGGGTTACGAGCAGTACTTC	CASSYQVGLAGYEQYF
.	TRBV12-3/TRBV12-4	many	TRBJ2-2	TGTGCCAGCAGCCCGGACCCCCTGCTGGCGAACACCGGGGAGCTGTTTTTT	CASSPDPLLANTGELFF
TRBD1	TRBV27	few	TRBJ2-2	TGTGCCAGCAGTTTCCGACCTGGACAGGCCCCGAACACCGGGGAGCTGTTTTTT	CASSFRPGQAPNTGELFF
.	TRBV9	few	TRBJ1-3	TGTGCCAGCAGCGTACAGGGAGGCTCTGGAAACACCATATATTTT	CASSVQGGSGNTIYF
TRBD1	TRBV12-3/TRBV12-4	.	TRBJ2-3	TGTGCCAGCAGATCCGGGACAGGGCGCCGGATCCCCGGTCGCACAGATACGCAGTATTTT	CASRSGTGRRIPGRTDTQYF
TRBD1	TRBV19	.	TRBJ1-2	TGTGCCAGTAGTCATGCCGGGACAGGACCTTACTATGGCTACACCTTC	CASSHAGTGPYYGYTF
TRBD2	TRBV4-1	.	TRBJ2-1	TGCGCCAGCAGGCGGGCGGGAGGGCCGGTTTACAATGAGCAGTTCTTC	CASRRAGGPVYNEQFF
.	TRBV11-2	few	TRBJ1-2	TGTGCCAGCAGCTTAGACCCCTTTTTTAGCCCGGGACCAACTAACTATGGCTACACCTTC	CASSLDPFFSPGPTNYGYTF
TRBD2	TRBV4-2	many	TRBJ2-1	TGTGCCAGCAGCCAAGGGAGCGGGAGCTCCTACAATGAGCAGTTCTTC	CASSQGSGSSYNEQFF
TRBD2	TRBV6-4	few	TRBJ2-7	TGTGCCAGCAGTGCTCCAGGGACTAGCGGGAGTTCCTACGAGCAGTACTTC	CASSAPGTSGSSYEQYF
.	TRBV5-1	.	TRBJ2-3	TGCGCCAGCAGCCTACCCCCTAGCAGAGATACGCAGTATTTT	CASSLPPSRDTQYF
.	TRBV9	few	TRBJ2-3	TGTGCCAGCAGCGCGACCCCGGGAAGCACAGATACGCAGTATTTT	CASSATPGSTDTQYF
.	TRBV7-9	.	TRBJ1-4	TGTGCCAGCAGCTTGAAGACAGCAACTAATGAAAAACTGTTTTTT	CASSLKTATNEKLFF
TRBD1	TRBV19	.	TRBJ2-2	TGTGCCAGTAGTATAGCTGGTACAGGGGGTTCCCGGGAGCTGTTTTTT	CASSIAGTGGSRELFF
.	TRBV5-6	many	TRBJ2-6	TGTGCCAGCAGCTTAGTTTTGTCCTCTGGGGCCAACGTCCTGACTTTC	CASSLVLSSGANVLTF
TRBD2	TRBV5-1	few	TRBJ2-5	TGCGCCAGCAGCTCTAGCGGGAAAGAGACCCAGTACTTC	CASSSSGKETQYF
.	TRBV5-1	few	TRBJ2-5	TGCGCCAGCAGTGTCCAGACTCTACAAGAGACCCAGTACTTC	CASSVQTLQETQYF
TRBD1	TRBV5-1	.	TRBJ2-5	TGCGCCAGCAGCACAGACAGGGTCCTGAGAGAGACCCAGTACTTC	CASSTDRVLRETQYF
TRBD2	TRBV24-1	.	TRBJ2-2	TGTGCCACCAGTGACCAACATTCTGGCGGGAGTAACACCGGGGAGCTGTTTTTT	CATSDQHSGGSNTGELFF
TRBD2	TRBV29-1	many	TRBJ2-1	TGCAGCGTTAAGGGGACTAGCGGGAGGTGGGGTGAGCAGTTCTTC	CSVKGTSGRWGEQFF
TRBD2	TRBV11-2	.	TRBJ2-1	TGTGCCAGCAGCTTAGGTGCGGGAGGGAAGAATGAGCAGTTCTTC	CASSLGAGGKNEQFF
.	TRBV20-1	few	TRBJ1-5	TGCAGTGCTCCAGGGGAGGTATATAGCAATCAGCCCCAGCATTTT	CSAPGEVYSNQPQHF
.	TRBV20-1	many	TRBJ1-5	TGCAGTGCTAGAGAAGGAAGTAGCAATCAGCCCCAGCATTTT	CSAREGSSNQPQHF
TRBD1	TRBV5-1	few	TRBJ2-5	TGCGCCAGCAGCCTTATGGCACAGGGGCCGCAAGAGACCCAGTACTTC	CASSLMAQGPQETQYF
TRBD2	TRBV4-2	many	TRBJ2-7	TGTGCCAGCAGCCAAGGCCCCGGGCTAGCGGGTTACGAGCAGTACTTC	CASSQGPGLAGYEQYF
TRBD1	TRBV27	.	TRBJ2-1	TGTGCCAGCAGTTTATTGTGGGACAGGGGTACCGATGAGCAGTTCTTC	CASSLLWDRGTDEQFF
TRBD2	TRBV19	few	TRBJ2-7	TGTGCCAGTAGTATGGTGGCTAGCGGTTTGATGGAGCAGTACTTC	CASSMVASGLMEQYF
.	TRBV29-1	many	TRBJ1-1	TGCAGCGTTGTGCCGGGGGCGAACACTGAAGCTTTCTTT	CSVVPGANTEAFF
TRBD2	TRBV9	.	TRBJ2-3	TGTGCCAGCAGCCCGTTTGGACTAGCGGGAGAAGATACGCAGTATTTT	CASSPFGLAGEDTQYF
.	TRBV18	few	TRBJ2-6	TGTGCCAGACTCGACAGGTTTGCCTCCTCGGTTCGAAGACGGAACCCTGGGGCCAACGTCCTGACTTTC	CARLDRFASSVRRRNPGANVLTF
TRBD2	TRBV4-2	many	TRBJ2-7	TGTGCCAGCAGCCAAGAGGGACTAGCGGCCTACGAGCAGTACTTC	CASSQEGLAAYEQYF
.	TRBV7-9	few	TRBJ2-1	TGTGCCAGCAGCCCACTCTACAGGGTAAACAATGAGCAGTTCTTC	CASSPLYRVNNEQFF
.	TRBV5-1	few	TRBJ2-7	TGTGCCAGCAGTTTGGTGGTCGGGTACGAGCAGTACTTC	CASSLVVGYEQYF
TRBD1	TRBV24-1	few	TRBJ2-5	TGTGCCACCAGTGAGCTGACAGGGCGTCAAGAGACCCAGTACTTC	CATSELTGRQETQYF
TRBD2	TRBV5-1	once	TRBJ2-7	TGCGCCAGCAGCTTGGGGGGCGGGGGAGCCTACGAGCAGTACTTC	CASSLGGGGAYEQYF
.	TRBV29-1	many	TRBJ2-2	TGCAGCGTTGCAGCGGATTACACCGGGGAGCTGTTTTTT	CSVAADYTGELFF
TRBD1	TRBV4-1	few	TRBJ2-7	TGCGCCAGCAGCCAAGGAGGGACAGGAGTCTCCTACGAGCAGTACTTC	CASSQGGTGVSYEQYF
TRBD2	TRBV27	.	TRBJ2-1	TGTGCCAGCAGTTTTCTAGCGGATTCCTACAATGAGCAGTTCTTC	CASSFLADSYNEQFF